This is a list of T cell receptor beta chains from one sample in a study of shared clonotypes between healthy human individuals. Data came from immunoSEQ multiplex PCR; TCRdb stores just in-frame clones and leaves some out. Of 2 million to 2.5 million clones in the sample, 95% were seen once. Source material: naive CD4+ T cells sorted from blood. Receptors were obtained from a man aged 18 to 30 in good health. CDR3s include the opening cysteine and the closing phenylalanine or tryptophan.

V gene	J gene	CDR3 protein
TRBV6-1	TRBJ1-2	CASSVPGTGGYGYTF
TRBV2	TRBJ1-4	CASSTEGGLNEKLFF
TRBV9	TRBJ2-2	CASSAPSWQGYTGELFF
TRBV28	TRBJ2-7	CASSPTSGGGTYEQYF
TRBV5-6	TRBJ2-7	CASSLDGYEQYF
TRBV5-1	TRBJ1-2	CASSPRANYGYTF
TRBV19	TRBJ1-3	CASSEQQASSGNTIYF
TRBV5-5	TRBJ1-6	CASRVGSSYNSPLHF
TRBV5-1	TRBJ2-7	CASSFANERVLEQYF
TRBV9	TRBJ1-6	CASSSTGYNSPLHF
TRBV6-4	TRBJ1-1	CASSDSRGSEAFF
TRBV30	TRBJ1-2	CVSGGGYTF
TRBV5-4	TRBJ1-2	CASSPWTGPLNYGYTF
TRBV5-1	TRBJ1-6	CASKELGHYNSPLHF
TRBV30	TRBJ2-5	CAGTSGGLDLETQYF
TRBV19	TRBJ2-5	CASSMVQGGRETQYF
TRBV7-2	TRBJ2-1	CASSFGRATNEQFF
TRBV6-6	TRBJ1-2	CASSYTRDAGYTF
TRBV30	TRBJ1-2	CAWSAQGLSYGYTF
TRBV2	TRBJ2-5	CASRHRGGGETQYF
TRBV5-1	TRBJ2-2	CASSIPTGPTGELFF
TRBV5-1	TRBJ2-7	CASSLDPGTTYEQYF
TRBV19	TRBJ1-1	CASSPGQGVYEAFF
TRBV21-1	TRBJ2-5	CASSKGFCMQETQYF
TRBV7-2	TRBJ1-5	CASSLRGFQPQHF
TRBV2	TRBJ2-4	CASAAAKNIQYF
TRBV27	TRBJ2-7	CASSTVAGVGYEQYF
TRBV7-9	TRBJ1-6	CASSNTGLLGSPLHF
TRBV9	TRBJ2-3	CASSDRRESTDTQYF
TRBV2	TRBJ1-2	CASSTLTGDGYTF
TRBV6-5	TRBJ2-7	CASSGPRPYEQYF
TRBV18	TRBJ2-3	CASSPQTGTYADTQYF